The 23 T cell receptor beta chains below were found in one sample sequenced in a study of CD8 T cells in Susac syndrome. Random hexamers served to reverse transcribe roughly 0.5 to 1 ug RNA. TCRdb reprocessed the immunoSEQ multiplex PCR reads with MiXCR, giving one entry per CDR3 protein. The sample has approximately 190,000 distinct CDR3 sequences, approximately 95% seen once. Source material: CD8+ T cells from PBMCs. All receptors derive from a human donor with Susac syndrome.

The chain recombines TRBV7-6 with TRBJ1-1; D unresolved. From germline, CDR1 is SGHVS and CDR2 FNYEAQ. This CDR3 region has 13 residues. The germline V and J ends were trimmed by 1 base and 7 bases, with 10 bases remaining between them. CDR3 bases: TGTGCCAGCAGCTTAGAGGTTCGCGGTGAAGCTTTCTTT. Its protein is CASSLEVRGEAFF. The variable domain in full, completed from reference TRBV7-6 and TRBJ1-1, reads GAGVSQSPRYKVTKRGQDVALRCDPISGHVSLYWYRQALGQGPEFLTYFNYEAQQDKSGLPNDRFSAERPEGSISTLTIQRTEQRDSAMYRCASSLEVRGEAFFGQGTRLTVV.

The genes are TRBV7-3 and TRBJ2-3, with 12 bases identical to TRBD2. The CDR3 runs to 17 residues. V was pared by 6 bases and J by 2 bases, with 9 bases of the junction left unmatched. CDR1 SGHTA and CDR2 FQGTGA come from the germline V gene. In nucleotides, the CDR3 is TGTGCCAGCAGTCCCCGGCTAGCGGGAGGGTTCACAGATACGCAGTATTTT. Translated, it gives CASSPRLAGGFTDTQYF.

The chain has TRBV4-1 and TRBJ2-1; weak D call: TRBD2 (6 bases). V lost 3 bases to trimming and J lost 4 bases, with 10 bases between them. The CDR3 sequence is 14 residues long. The germline gives CDR1 MGHRA, CDR2 YSYEKL. The CDR3 spells CASSQRTNYNEQFF. The CDR3 DNA is TGCGCCAGCAGCCAGAGGACTAATTACAATGAGCAGTTCTTC.

This rearrangement joins TRBV7-2 to TRBJ1-5, with D possibly matching TRBD1 (5 bases). The germline gives CDR1 SGHTA, CDR2 FQGNSA. Trimming stripped 3 bases from V and 0 bases from J, with 15 bases between. CDR3 length equals 17 residues. CDR3: CASSLVAGTPSNQPQHF. CDR3 bases: TGTGCCAGCAGCTTGGTTGCAGGGACCCCTAGCAATCAGCCCCAGCATTTT.

V gene TRBV5-6 combines with J gene TRBJ1-2, with a tentative D call TRBD1 (6 bases). The CDR3 spans 15 residues. The germline CDR1 and CDR2 sequences are SGHDT and YYEEEE. V was clipped by 4 bases and J by 2 bases, with 15 bases between them. CDR3 sequence (DNA): TGTGCCAGCAGCCAAACCGTCGGACAGAACTATGGCTACACCTTC. Amino acid sequence: CASSQTVGQNYGYTF.

The chain links TRBV4-1 to TRBJ2-1, with unresolved D. Germline V gene lookup returns CDR1 MGHRA and CDR2 YSYEKL. The CDR3 runs to 13 residues. Deletions cut 0 bases from V and 10 bases from J, with 10 bases between. CDR3 sequence: CASSQEPFVEQFF. Here the CDR3 DNA reads TGCGCCAGCAGCCAAGAGCCGTTTGTGGAGCAGTTCTTC.

This clonotype was recorded once. The chain is built from TRBV9 and TRBJ1-4, with 10 bases fitting TRBD1. The V gene end was trimmed by 3 bases and the J gene end by 6 bases; junction bases not matched to a gene: 2. The CDR3 totals 14 residues. Germline CDR1 and CDR2: SGDLS and YYNGEE. The CDR3 DNA reads as TGTGCCAGCAGCGCGGGGACAGGGGATGAAAAACTGTTTTTT. Translating it yields CASSAGTGDEKLFF.

The V and J genes are TRBV28 and TRBJ2-1; TRBD1 aligns across 7 bases. V lost 4 bases to trimming and J lost 7 bases; unmatched junction nucleotides: 4. The CDR3 runs to 13 residues. Germline lookup yields CDR1 MDHEN and CDR2 SYDVKM. CDR3 DNA sequence: TGTGCCAGCAGTTGGGGCAGGGGGAATGAGCAGTTCTTC. Protein sequence: CASSWGRGNEQFF.

This clonotype has just a few counts. The chain couples TRBV29-1 to TRBJ1-3; maybe TRBD1 (5 bases). Trimming pared 7 bases from V and 3 bases from J, leaving 13 bases between. This CDR3 is built from 13 residues. The V gene's germline CDR1 is SQVTM and CDR2 ANQGSEA. The CDR3 protein is CSAREGFGNTIYF. The CDR3 DNA follows: TGCAGCGCCCGAGAGGGGTTTGGAAACACCATATATTTT.

The DNA for the CDR3 is TGTGCCAGCAGTGACGGGATGGGCATTCAGTACTTC. Its translation: CASSDGMGIQYF. The chain has TRBV6-4 and TRBJ2-4; D gene unclear. This CDR3 has 12 residues. Per germline, CDR1 MRHNA and CDR2 SNTAGT. V dropped 2 bases and J dropped 9 bases, with 8 bases sitting between them.

This sequence joins TRBV12-3 or TRBV12-4 and TRBJ1-5; TRBD1 aligns across 9 bases. This CDR3 is 13 amino acids long. J was trimmed by 6 bases and V by 8 bases; bases with no gene match: 5. The CDR3 DNA is TGTGCCAGCGGGACAGGGACTCTTCAGCCCCAGCATTTT. This encodes CASGTGTLQPQHF.

The chain recombines TRBV11-2 with TRBJ2-3, with 14 positions matching TRBD2. With 6 bases clipped from V and 7 bases from J, the junction kept 9 bases outside the gene matches. Germline lookup yields CDR1 SGHAT and CDR2 FQNNGV. The CDR3 is 16 residues long. The CDR3 loop reads CASSNRTSGRWYTQYF. The CDR3 DNA reads TGTGCCAGCAGTAATAGGACTAGCGGGAGGTGGTATACGCAGTATTTT. Complete variable domain (other parts from reference TRBV11-2 and TRBJ2-3): EAGVAQSPRYKIIEKRQSVAFWCNPISGHATLYWYQQILGQGPKLLIQFQNNGVVDDSQLPKDRFSAERLKGVDSTLKIQPAKLEDSAVYLCASSNRTSGRWYTQYFGPGTRLTVL.

CDR3 sequence (DNA): TGCGCCAGCAGCTTGGCCCCAGGGGCTAGCACTGAAGCTTTCTTT. Translating it yields CASSLAPGASTEAFF. The chain employs TRBV5-1 and TRBJ1-1, with D perhaps TRBD1 (6 bases). Germline-derived CDR1 and CDR2 are SGHRS and YFSETQ. The germline V and J ends were trimmed by 0 bases and 4 bases, with 13 bases remaining between them. There are 15 residues in the CDR3.

The chain employs TRBV7-9 and TRBJ1-5; the match to TRBD1 covers 10 bases. Per the germline V gene, CDR1 is SEHNR and CDR2 is FQNEAQ (reference sequence). The CDR3 runs 14 residues. Trimming took 5 bases from V and 9 from J; bases not matched to a gene: 7. The chain's CDR3 is CASSLGQGVAPQHF. The CDR3 DNA sequence: TGTGCCAGCAGCCTCGGACAGGGGGTCGCGCCCCAGCATTTT.

In this sample, this clonotype turned up once. The V call is TRBV30, the J call TRBJ1-2; 7 bases fit TRBD1. Germline loops: CDR1 GTSNPN, CDR2 SVGIG (reference sequence). This CDR3 is built from 15 residues. Unmatched junction bases numbered 10, after V lost 2 bases and J lost 4 bases. The CDR3 spells CAWSLGQGVPYGYTF. CDR3 sequence (DNA): TGTGCCTGGAGTTTAGGCCAGGGGGTCCCCTATGGCTACACCTTC.

This chain links TRBV9 with TRBJ2-1; 12 bases map to TRBD2. The germline V gene has CDR1 SGDLS and CDR2 YYNGEE. V dropped 5 bases and J dropped 2; count of bases not matched to a gene: 5. The length of the CDR3 is 16 residues. The DNA of the CDR3 is TGTGCCAGCAGTGAAGGACTAGCGGGGACCTACAATGAGCAGTTCTTC. It is translated as CASSEGLAGTYNEQFF.

The rearrangement links TRBV2 to TRBJ2-3; D remains unclear. The V end lost 6 bases, the J end lost 5 bases, and 9 bases lay between the germline ends. Germline V gives CDR1 SNHLY, CDR2 FYNNEI. The CDR3 sequence is 12 residues long. DNA of the CDR3: TGTGCCAGCAGGGTCGAGGTAGATACGCAGTATTTT. It translates to CASRVEVDTQYF. The full variable domain, rest sourced from reference TRBV2 and TRBJ2-3, is EPEVTQTPSHQVTQMGQEVILRCVPISNHLYFYWYRQILGQKVEFLVSFYNNEISEKSEIFDDQFSVERPDGSNFTLKIRSTKLEDSAMYFCASRVEVDTQYFGPGTRLTVL.

V usage is TRBV10-3 and J usage is TRBJ1-2; D perhaps matches TRBD1 (5 bases). Germline assignment: CDR1 ENHRY and CDR2 SYGVKD. The V end was cut by 3 bases, the J end by 7 bases, with 15 bases between. The CDR3 totals 14 residues. The CDR3 reads CAISDNQGLAGYTF. CDR3 bases: TGTGCCATCAGTGATAATCAGGGACTTGCTGGCTACACCTTC.

V is TRBV7-8 and J is TRBJ2-7, with 8 bases lining up with TRBD1. V dropped 2 bases and J dropped 7; count of bases not matched to a gene: 10. The CDR3 is made up of 15 amino acids. Per the germline V gene, CDR1 is SGHVS and CDR2 is FQNEAQ. CDR3 residues: CASSLWDRPQGEQYF. DNA of the CDR3: TGTGCCAGCAGCTTATGGGACAGGCCCCAAGGGGAGCAGTACTTC.

This clonotype was seen just once. This sequence joins TRBV11-2 and TRBJ2-3; tentative D call: TRBD2 (7 bases). Between the trimmed V and J ends, which lost 0 bases and 10 bases, there was a span of 14 bases. The CDR3 spans 14 residues. The germline V gene encodes CDR1 SGHAT and CDR2 FQNNGV. This CDR3 reads CASSLDRGAGAQYF. CDR3 nucleotides: TGTGCCAGCAGCTTAGATCGGGGGGCCGGAGCGCAGTATTTT.

The rearrangement links TRBV30 to TRBJ1-5, with a possible D match to TRBD1 (5 bases). The germline gives CDR1 GTSNPN, CDR2 SVGIG (reference sequence). The V and J ends lost 3 bases and 3 bases respectively, with 12 bases between them. CDR3 length: 14 amino acids. DNA for the CDR3: TGTGCCTGGAGGGGGCCGGGCCTCAATCAGCCCCAGCATTTT. This translates into CAWRGPGLNQPQHF.

The V and J genes are TRBV7-3 and TRBJ2-7; D perhaps matches TRBD1 (5 bases). Germline CDR1 reads SGHTA; CDR2 reads FQGTGA. V was shortened by 2 bases and J by 3 bases, with 14 bases between the two germline ends. CDR3 length: 15 amino acids. The CDR3 here is CASSLLPGPDYEQYF. The CDR3, as DNA: TGTGCCAGCAGCTTACTCCCAGGGCCGGACTACGAGCAGTACTTC.

The chain is built from TRBV18 and TRBJ2-1; TRBD2 matches at 8 bases. V lost 8 bases and J lost 7; bases outside the gene matches: 13. The germline V gene has CDR1 KGHSH and CDR2 LQKENI. The length of the CDR3 is 15 residues. The CDR3 bases are TGTGCCAGCACCCGGGGGGGGACGAGTGGAAATGAGCAGTTCTTC. As protein: CASTRGGTSGNEQFF.